A selection of T cell receptor beta chains follows, all from one sample in a study of blood T cell repertoires in COVID-19. Produced via immunoSEQ multiplex PCR; TCRdb's table is partial and in-frame only. This repertoire shows roughly 250,000 clones, approximately 90% found once; its top ten account for about 6%. Material for sequencing was PBMCs or T cells enriched from blood (not recorded which). These receptors all stem from a woman aged 30 to 39 with acute COVID-19. The CDR3 runs from the conserved cysteine through the conserved F or W. A D gene is named only where the DNA matches it firmly. Where a row states a size, it is once, few, many or the class of an expanded clone; other rows omit it.

size	V	D	J	DNA	CDR3
NA	TRBV4-1	NA	TRBJ2-2	TGCGCCAGCAGCACCGGACTGACTAACACCGGGGAGCTGTTTTTT	CASSTGLTNTGELFF
NA	TRBV2	NA	TRBJ2-4	TGTGCCAGCAGTCGAGAGATAGCCAAAAACATTCAGTACTTC	CASSREIAKNIQYF
NA	TRBV7-6	TRBD1	TRBJ2-2	TGTGCCAGCAGCTTAGGCGGGACAGGGAGCACCGGGGAGCTGTTTTTT	CASSLGGTGSTGELFF
once	TRBV12-3/TRBV12-4	NA	TRBJ2-4	TGTGCCAGCAGTTTAAGGGGGAACATTCAGTACTTC	CASSLRGNIQYF
NA	TRBV7-6	NA	TRBJ2-2	TGTGCCAGCAGCCTCGCCCTAGGTTCCACCGGGGAGCTGTTTTTT	CASSLALGSTGELFF
NA	TRBV7-9	TRBD1	TRBJ2-7	TGTGCCAGCAGCGTTTCGGAAGCGACAGGGACCTACGAGCAGTACTTC	CASSVSEATGTYEQYF
NA	TRBV6-2/TRBV6-3	NA	TRBJ1-1	TGTGCCAGCAGTTACTCGAGGAGGGTTTCATACACTGAAGCTTTCTTT	CASSYSRRVSYTEAFF
NA	TRBV2	TRBD2	TRBJ2-2	TGTGCCACGTCTAGCGGGGGCGGGACCGGGGAGCTGTTTTTT	CATSSGGGTGELFF
NA	TRBV28	NA	TRBJ1-2	TGTGCCAGCAGCGATACAGGGTTTGGCTACACCTTC	CASSDTGFGYTF
NA	TRBV10-3	NA	TRBJ2-4	TGTGCCATCAGTGAGTTCGGGTACCGAGTCAAAAACATTCAGTACTTC	CAISEFGYRVKNIQYF